Following are 5 T cell receptor beta chains from one sample sequenced in a study of blood T cell repertoires in COVID-19. The data were produced by immunoSEQ multiplex PCR, yet TCRdb's version contains in-frame clones alone and is incomplete. The repertoire has over 35,000 clones, around 85% of them found once; the top ten carry around 24%. Sequencing input: peripheral blood. These receptor sequences come from a human donor with acute or convalescent COVID-19. The donor label of this sample is uncertain.

The J gene is TRBJ2-5, the V gene TRBV5-1; D possibly corresponds to TRBD2 (6 bases). CDR1 is SGHRS, CDR2 YFSETQ, per germline. V lost 0 bases and J lost 3, with 18 bases in between. The CDR3 contains 17 residues. CDR3 in amino acids: CASSLGASAGLEETQYF. CDR3 nucleotide sequence: TGCGCCAGCAGCTTGGGGGCTTCTGCGGGACTTGAAGAGACCCAGTACTTC. Filled out from reference TRBV5-1 and TRBJ2-5, the complete variable domain reads KAGVTQTPRYLIKTRGQQVTLSCSPISGHRSVSWYQQTPGQGLQFLFEYFSETQRNKGNFPGRFSGRQFSNSRSEMNVSTLELGDSALYLCASSLGASAGLEETQYFGPGTRLLVL.

This chain joins TRBV6-5 and TRBJ2-3, with 11 bases aligning to TRBD2. Losses at the gene ends were 6 bases for V and 2 bases for J; bases not matched to a gene: 4. Looked up from germline, CDR1 is MNHEY and CDR2 is SVGAGI. The CDR3 covers 15 residues. The CDR3: CASRGTSGNTDTQYF. DNA of the CDR3: TGTGCCAGCAGGGGGACTAGCGGAAACACAGATACGCAGTATTTT.

CDR3 in amino acids: CASSLVEGQPSDTQYF. The DNA for the CDR3 is TGTGCCAGCAGCTTAGTCGAGGGACAGCCTTCCGATACGCAGTATTTT. The chain employs TRBV7-8 and TRBJ2-3; 7 nucleotides match TRBD1. The CDR3 length is 16 residues. V was clipped by 1 base and J by 6 bases; unmatched bases: 10. The germline CDR1 and CDR2 sequences are SGHVS and FQNEAQ.

This chain connects TRBV28 to TRBJ1-2; TRBD1 agrees at 8 bases. CDR3 length equals 15 residues. Unmatched junction bases numbered 7, after V lost 4 bases and J lost 3 bases. The germline V gene encodes CDR1 MDHEN and CDR2 SYDVKM. The CDR3 spells CASSSPGQEYYGYTF. For the CDR3, the DNA is TGTGCCAGCAGTTCTCCGGGACAGGAGTACTATGGCTACACCTTC.

This chain connects TRBV9 to TRBJ2-1; 8 bases are shared with TRBD1. From germline, CDR1 is SGDLS and CDR2 YYNGEE. V gave up 4 bases and J gave up 2 bases; unmatched junction bases: 5. This CDR3 has 15 residues. CDR3 bases: TGTGCCAGCAGCCTCGACAGGGGACCCTACAATGAGCAGTTCTTC. Protein product: CASSLDRGPYNEQFF.